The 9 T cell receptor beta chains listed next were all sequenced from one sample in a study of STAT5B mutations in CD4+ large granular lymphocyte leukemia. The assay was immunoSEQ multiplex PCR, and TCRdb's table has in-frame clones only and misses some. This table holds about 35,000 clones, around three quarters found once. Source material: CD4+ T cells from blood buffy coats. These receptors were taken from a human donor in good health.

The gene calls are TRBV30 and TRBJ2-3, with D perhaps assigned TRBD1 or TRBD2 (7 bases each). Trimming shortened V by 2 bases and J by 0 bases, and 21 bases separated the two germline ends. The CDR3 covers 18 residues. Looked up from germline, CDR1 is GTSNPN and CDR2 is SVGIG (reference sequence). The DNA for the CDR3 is TGTGCCTGGAGTCCCGGGGGGACAGTTATCTCTAGCACAGATACGCAGTATTTT. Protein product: CAWSPGGTVISSTDTQYF.

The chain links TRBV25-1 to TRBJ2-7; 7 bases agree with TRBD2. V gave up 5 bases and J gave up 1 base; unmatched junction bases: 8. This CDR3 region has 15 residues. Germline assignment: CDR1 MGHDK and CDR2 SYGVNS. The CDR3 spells CASSNGGWGSYEQYF. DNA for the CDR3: TGTGCCAGCAGTAACGGGGGGTGGGGGTCCTACGAGCAGTACTTC.

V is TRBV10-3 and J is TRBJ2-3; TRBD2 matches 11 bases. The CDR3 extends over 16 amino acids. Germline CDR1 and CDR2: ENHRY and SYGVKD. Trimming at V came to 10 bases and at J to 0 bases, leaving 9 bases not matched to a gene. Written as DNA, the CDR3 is TGTGCCACTTCCGGGACTAGCGGCCCTAGCACAGATACGCAGTATTTT. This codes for CATSGTSGPSTDTQYF.

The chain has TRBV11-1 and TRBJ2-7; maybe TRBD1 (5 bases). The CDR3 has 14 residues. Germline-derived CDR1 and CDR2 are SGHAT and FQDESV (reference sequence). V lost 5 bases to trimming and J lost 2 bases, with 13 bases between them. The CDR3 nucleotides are TGTGCCAGCAGCCGCCGCAGGGTACCCTACGAGCAGTACTTC. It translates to CASSRRRVPYEQYF.

Written as DNA, the CDR3 is TGTGCCAGCAGTGAAGACCTTACTTTCTCGGGAACCGGGGAGCTGTTTTTT. It translates to CASSEDLTFSGTGELFF. The gene calls are TRBV2 and TRBJ2-2, with D maybe TRBD2 (5 bases). V was cut by 1 base and J by 5 bases, with 17 bases left in between. Per germline, CDR1 SNHLY and CDR2 FYNNEI. This CDR3 comprises 17 residues.

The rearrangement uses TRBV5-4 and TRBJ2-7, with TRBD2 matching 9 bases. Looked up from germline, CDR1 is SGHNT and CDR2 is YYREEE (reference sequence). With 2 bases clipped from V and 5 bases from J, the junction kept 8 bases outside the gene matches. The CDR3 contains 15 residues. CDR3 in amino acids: CASSFQAGGSDEQYF. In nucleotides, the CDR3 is TGTGCCAGCAGCTTTCAAGCGGGGGGCAGCGACGAGCAGTACTTC. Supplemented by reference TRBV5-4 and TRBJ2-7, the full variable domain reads ETGVTQSPTHLIKTRGQQVTLRCSSQSGHNTVSWYQQALGQGPQFIFQYYREEENGRGNFPPRFSGLQFPNYSSELNVNALELDDSALYLCASSFQAGGSDEQYFGPGTRLTVT.

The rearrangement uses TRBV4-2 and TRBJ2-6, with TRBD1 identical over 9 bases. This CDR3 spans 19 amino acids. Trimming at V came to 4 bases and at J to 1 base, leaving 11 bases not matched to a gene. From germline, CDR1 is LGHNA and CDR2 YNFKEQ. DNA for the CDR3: TGTGCCAGCAGCCGCACAGGCGGGACAGGGTCTTCTGGGGCCAACGTCCTGACTTTC. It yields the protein CASSRTGGTGSSGANVLTF.

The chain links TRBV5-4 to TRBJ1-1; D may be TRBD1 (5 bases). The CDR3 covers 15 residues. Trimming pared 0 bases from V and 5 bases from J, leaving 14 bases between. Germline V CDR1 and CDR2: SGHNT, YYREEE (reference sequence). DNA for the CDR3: TGTGCCAGCAGCTTGGAAGCAGGGCGGACGACTGAAGCTTTCTTT. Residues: CASSLEAGRTTEAFF. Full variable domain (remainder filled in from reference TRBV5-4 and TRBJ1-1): ETGVTQSPTHLIKTRGQQVTLRCSSQSGHNTVSWYQQALGQGPQFIFQYYREEENGRGNFPPRFSGLQFPNYSSELNVNALELDDSALYLCASSLEAGRTTEAFFGQGTRLTVV.

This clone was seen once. In nucleotides, the CDR3 is TGTGCCAGCAGTTCTACAGGGACCGACGGCCCGCAGTATTTT. Residues: CASSSTGTDGPQYF. The chain carries TRBV6-4 and TRBJ2-3, with a possible D match to TRBD1 (6 bases). The CDR3 totals 14 residues. The germline V gene encodes CDR1 MRHNA and CDR2 SNTAGT. V was clipped by 5 bases and J by 10 bases, with 19 bases between them.